The next 8 T cell receptor beta chains were all read from a single sample in a study of blood T cell repertoires in COVID-19. The repertoire was sequenced with immunoSEQ multiplex PCR; TCRdb's copy has only in-frame clones and lacks some. The profile shows 200,000 to 250,000 clones, over 80% of them singletons. The sequencing sample was made of PBMCs or T cells enriched from blood (not recorded which). The receptors derive from a man between 45 and 60 years old who had been exposed to COVID-19.

The rearrangement uses TRBV18 and TRBJ1-2; D perhaps matches TRBD1 (6 bases). CDR3 length: 13 amino acids. CDR1 and CDR2 (germline): KGHSH, LQKENI. Trimming pared 1 base from V and 8 bases from J, leaving 11 bases between. The CDR3 here is CASSPRYRDGYTF. CDR3 in DNA: TGTGCCAGCTCACCACGCTACAGGGACGGCTACACCTTC.

The chain joins TRBV7-9 to TRBJ1-1; D gene ambiguous. Germline V lookup: CDR1 SEHNR, CDR2 FQNEAQ (reference sequence). The CDR3 contains 14 residues. V was clipped by 5 bases and J by 0 bases, with 10 bases between them. CDR3 region: CASSPRIMNTEAFF. CDR3 bases: TGTGCCAGCAGCCCCAGGATCATGAACACTGAAGCTTTCTTT.

The V call is TRBV9, the J call TRBJ1-4; D uncertain. CDR3 length: 16 amino acids. The germline gives CDR1 SGDLS, CDR2 YYNGEE. V lost 3 bases and J 0 bases, leaving 12 bases between the germline ends. This CDR3 is CASSADFGATNEKLFF. The CDR3 DNA follows: TGTGCCAGCAGCGCCGACTTTGGAGCAACTAATGAAAAACTGTTTTTT.

The chain joins TRBV4-1 to TRBJ1-2, with D maybe TRBD1 (5 bases). This CDR3 spans 17 amino acids. Germline CDR1 and CDR2: MGHRA and YSYEKL. With 0 bases removed from V and 1 base from J, the gap between germline ends came to 15 bases. The CDR3 region has the DNA TGCGCCAGCAGCCAAGAGCAGGGATACTACTTTAACTATGGCTACACCTTC. Encoded protein: CASSQEQGYYFNYGYTF.

This clone was seen only once. The J gene is TRBJ1-2, the V gene TRBV3-1 (or the pseudogene TRBV3-2), with TRBD1 matching over 10 bases. Germline V CDR1 and CDR2: LGHDT, YNNKEL (reference sequence). V was pared by 3 bases and J by 6 bases, with 4 bases of the junction left unmatched. The CDR3 consists of 14 residues. The DNA of the CDR3 is TGTGCCAGCAGCCAGACAGGGGGCATGAATGGCTACACCTTC. Translating it yields CASSQTGGMNGYTF.

For this clone: Additional DNA sequences in this sample encode the identical CDR3. The chain recombines TRBV24-1 with TRBJ1-4, with 11 bases matching TRBD1. The CDR3 is 15 residues long. Per germline, CDR1 KGHDR and CDR2 SFDVKD. V lost 3 bases to trimming and J lost 6 bases; unmatched junction nucleotides: 2. CDR3 amino acids: CATSDPGQGDEKLFF. The CDR3 DNA sequence: TGTGCCACCAGTGATCCGGGACAGGGGGATGAAAAACTGTTTTTT.

The chain uses TRBV5-1 and TRBJ1-6; D gene uncertain. The length of the CDR3 is 16 residues. V lost 0 bases and J lost 0, with 7 bases in between. CDR1 SGHRS and CDR2 YFSETQ come from the germline V gene. CDR3 sequence: CASSLAMSSYNSPLHF. The CDR3 nucleotides read TGCGCCAGCAGCTTGGCAATGAGCTCCTATAATTCACCCCTCCACTTT.

The rearrangement links TRBV24-1 to TRBJ1-5; TRBD1 might be the D (6 bases). The ends were cut back, 6 bases at V and 2 bases at J, with 13 bases in the middle. The germline gives CDR1 KGHDR, CDR2 SFDVKD. The CDR3 length is 15 residues. CDR3 residues: CATSSTGRGNQPQHF. In DNA, the CDR3 is TGTGCCACCAGTTCCACAGGGAGAGGCAATCAGCCCCAGCATTTT.